In this sample, the clone carrying this T cell receptor (beta chain) turned up many times. Antigen: not known. Trimming took 5 bases from V and 8 from J; bases not matched to a gene: 10. CDR3 length: 14 amino acids. The data are from a study of identical twins. General study results and limits: Where beta out-of-frame sequences were concerned, excess twin sharing was weaker.

From the 5' RACE reads, TCRdb called clonotypes with MiXCR, one entry per CDR3 protein. The table lists 470,000 or so distinct CDR3 sequences, about 24% of them singletons. These same records also appear under a second study, on T cells expressing NK-cell markers. As that report states: Of the CD8+ T cell pool in roughly 6 donors, roughly 1.0-8% was accounted for by dominant NKG2C+ clonotypes.

V is TRBV12-3 or TRBV12-4 and J is TRBJ1-2, with 8 bases fitting TRBD1. The sample comprised CD4+ T cells sorted from blood. This clonotype originated in a woman younger than 35 in good health. The chain's CDR3 is CASSPGQGAGGYTF. The CDR3 nucleotides are TGTGCCAGCAGTCCCGGGCAGGGGGCGGGAGGCTACACCTTC.